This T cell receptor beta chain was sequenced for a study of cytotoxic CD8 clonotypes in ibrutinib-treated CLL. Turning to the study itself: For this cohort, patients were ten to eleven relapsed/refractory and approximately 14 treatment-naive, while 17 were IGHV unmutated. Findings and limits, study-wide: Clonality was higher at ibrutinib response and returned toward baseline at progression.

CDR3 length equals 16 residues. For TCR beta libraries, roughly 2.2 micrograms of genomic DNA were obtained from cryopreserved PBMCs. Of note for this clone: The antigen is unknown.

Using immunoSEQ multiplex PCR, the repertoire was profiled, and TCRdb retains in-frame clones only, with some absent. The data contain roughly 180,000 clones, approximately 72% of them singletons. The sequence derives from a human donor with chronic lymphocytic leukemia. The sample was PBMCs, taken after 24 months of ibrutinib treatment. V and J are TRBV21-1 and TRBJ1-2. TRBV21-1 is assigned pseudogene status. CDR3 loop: CASSNVKGDLGYGYTF. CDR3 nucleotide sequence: TGTGCCAGCAGCAATGTAAAAGGAGACCTGGGCTATGGCTACACCTTC.